Below are 16 T cell receptor beta chains sequenced from a single sample in a study of shared clonotypes between healthy human individuals. Sequencing was performed with immunoSEQ multiplex PCR; in TCRdb, only in-frame clones are kept and a portion is missing. Of around 1.4 million clones detected, approximately 98.5% appear once; the ten largest clones hold around 0.38%. The sequenced sample was naive CD4+ T cells sorted from blood. Subset denoted: CD45RA+ positively selected. The origin of the receptors is a man between 25 and 39 years old in good health.

J is TRBJ1-5 and V is TRBV18, with TRBD1 matching over 12 bases. Germline assignment: CDR1 KGHSH and CDR2 LQKENI. CDR3 length: 15 residues. Losses at the gene ends were 3 bases for V and 7 bases for J; bases not matched to a gene: 4. The chain's CDR3 is CASSPGTGGAQPQHF. The CDR3 DNA reads TGTGCCAGCTCACCCGGGACAGGGGGCGCCCAGCCCCAGCATTTT.

V is TRBV18 and J is TRBJ2-7; D unresolved. V gave up 3 bases and J gave up 1 base, with 10 bases separating them. The CDR3 extends over 14 amino acids. Germline V gives CDR1 KGHSH, CDR2 LQKENI. CDR3 protein: CASSPKQNSYEQYF. As DNA, the CDR3 is TGTGCCAGCTCACCGAAACAGAATTCCTACGAGCAGTACTTC.

This chain connects TRBV14 to TRBJ2-1; D is uncertain. The CDR3 totals 12 residues. V lost 8 bases and J 8 bases, leaving 13 bases between the germline ends. In germline, CDR1 is SGHDN, CDR2 FVKESK. CDR3: CASGPGRDEQFF. The CDR3, as DNA: TGTGCCAGCGGCCCCGGTAGGGATGAGCAGTTCTTC.

The chain joins TRBV15 to TRBJ2-7; a possible D gene is TRBD1 (6 bases). There are 16 residues in the CDR3. Germline V gene sequence: CDR1 LNHNV, CDR2 YYDKDF (reference sequence). The V and J ends lost 3 bases and 6 bases respectively, with 21 bases between them. CDR3 protein: CATSSRRGRPLIEQYF. CDR3 DNA: TGTGCCACCAGCAGTCGCAGGGGACGTCCTCTCATCGAGCAGTACTTC.

This clone appeared a single time. The gene calls are TRBV25-1 and TRBJ2-7, with D perhaps matching TRBD2 (6 bases). V lost 3 bases and J lost 9, with 9 bases in between. Germline loops: CDR1 MGHDK, CDR2 SYGVNS. The CDR3 spans 11 residues. The chain's CDR3 is CASSDVGRQYF. In DNA, the CDR3 is TGTGCCAGCAGTGATGTCGGGAGGCAGTACTTC.

V is TRBV10-3 and J is TRBJ2-7; D is possibly TRBD1 (6 bases). This CDR3 has 14 amino acids. Trimming cost V 5 bases and J 2 bases, with 13 bases left between them. Germline assignment: CDR1 ENHRY and CDR2 SYGVKD. DNA for the CDR3: TGTGCCATCAGTCCCCAGGGGTTACCCTACGAGCAGTACTTC. It encodes CAISPQGLPYEQYF.

Details on this clone: At the DNA level, this CDR3 is encoded by other sequences in the same sample as well. This sequence joins TRBV5-1 and TRBJ1-1; D is ambiguous. This CDR3 is 14 amino acids long. Germline loops: CDR1 SGHRS, CDR2 YFSETQ. V lost 0 bases and J 1 base, leaving 7 bases between the germline ends. CDR3 residues: CASSLGSANTEAFF. DNA for the CDR3: TGCGCCAGCAGCTTGGGCTCAGCGAACACTGAAGCTTTCTTT.

This chain joins TRBV27 and TRBJ1-1; D might be TRBD1 (6 bases). The CDR3 is 15 residues long. The ends were cut back, 5 bases at V and 0 bases at J, with 13 bases in the middle. Germline loops: CDR1 MNHEY, CDR2 SMNVEV (reference sequence). DNA of the CDR3: TGTGCCAGCAGTCGGGGGGGGGCAGTGAACACTGAAGCTTTCTTT. This codes for CASSRGGAVNTEAFF.

The gene calls are TRBV28 and TRBJ2-1; D is tentatively TRBD1 or TRBD2 (6 bases each). From germline, CDR1 is MDHEN and CDR2 SYDVKM. V shed 7 bases and J shed 6 bases, with 16 bases lying between them. This CDR3 spans 14 amino acids. The CDR3: CASTSAPGANEQFF. CDR3 coding DNA: TGTGCCAGCACCTCCGCGCCGGGGGCCAATGAGCAGTTCTTC.

V is TRBV5-4 and J is TRBJ2-3; 10 bases match TRBD2. This CDR3 has 15 residues. The V gene's germline CDR1 is SGHNT and CDR2 YYREEE (reference sequence). Unmatched junction bases numbered 2, after V lost 3 bases and J lost 1 base. As DNA, the CDR3 is TGTGCCAGCAGCTACGGGACTAGCGGCACAGATACGCAGTATTTT. It translates to CASSYGTSGTDTQYF.

This chain links TRBV6-5 with TRBJ2-1; 8 bases agree with TRBD2. After removal of 5 bases from V and 7 bases from J, the junction contained 10 bases not matched to a gene. This CDR3 is 15 amino acids long. Germline assignment: CDR1 MNHEY and CDR2 SVGAGI. CDR3 coding DNA: TGTGCCAGCAGTCCCACTAGCGGCATGGTAAATGAGCAGTTCTTC. Encoded protein: CASSPTSGMVNEQFF.

The chain combines TRBV5-6 with TRBJ2-7; D is perhaps TRBD2 (5 bases). Germline V gives CDR1 SGHDT, CDR2 YYEEEE. The CDR3 is made up of 14 amino acids. The V end was cut by 6 bases, the J end by 3 bases, with 16 bases between. The CDR3 coding sequence is TGTGCCAGCACTCGAGGGCAGAACAGCTACGAGCAGTACTTC. Its protein is CASTRGQNSYEQYF.

The rearrangement uses TRBV6-6 and TRBJ2-7, with D perhaps TRBD2 (7 bases). V was cut by 2 bases and J by 2 bases, with 10 bases left in between. This CDR3 is built from 14 residues. Looked up from germline, CDR1 is MNHNY and CDR2 is SVGAGI (reference sequence). DNA for the CDR3: TGTGCCAGCAGTTACGGCGGGGGCACCTACGAGCAGTACTTC. Translated: CASSYGGGTYEQYF.

V is TRBV2 and J is TRBJ1-1; D gene unclear. With 4 bases removed from V and 1 base from J, the gap between germline ends came to 7 bases. The CDR3 is made up of 13 amino acids. Per the germline V gene, CDR1 is SNHLY and CDR2 is FYNNEI. The CDR3 loop is CASSGRWNTEAFF. The CDR3 DNA follows: TGTGCCAGCAGTGGCAGATGGAACACTGAAGCTTTCTTT.

The V gene is TRBV14, the J gene TRBJ2-1; TRBD1 might be the D (5 bases). Germline CDR1 is SGHDN and CDR2 is FVKESK. The length of the CDR3 is 13 residues. Trimming removed 3 bases at V and 4 bases at J, with 7 bases between. This chain's CDR3 is CASSHRQYNEQFF. The CDR3 DNA sequence: TGTGCCAGCAGCCACCGACAGTACAATGAGCAGTTCTTC.

The chain is built from TRBV7-8 and TRBJ1-4; D ambiguous. The CDR3 is 13 residues long. The germline CDR1 and CDR2 sequences are SGHVS and FQNEAQ. With 1 base removed from V and 4 bases from J, the gap between germline ends came to 4 bases. CDR3 protein: CASSLDLNEKLFF. The CDR3, as DNA: TGTGCCAGCAGCTTAGACCTTAATGAAAAACTGTTTTTT. The full variable domain, completed using reference TRBV7-8 and TRBJ1-4, is GAGVSQSPRYKVAKRGQDVALRCDPISGHVSLFWYQQALGQGPEFLTYFQNEAQLDKSGLPSDRFFAERPEGSVSTLKIQRTQQEDSAVYLCASSLDLNEKLFFGSGTQLSVL.